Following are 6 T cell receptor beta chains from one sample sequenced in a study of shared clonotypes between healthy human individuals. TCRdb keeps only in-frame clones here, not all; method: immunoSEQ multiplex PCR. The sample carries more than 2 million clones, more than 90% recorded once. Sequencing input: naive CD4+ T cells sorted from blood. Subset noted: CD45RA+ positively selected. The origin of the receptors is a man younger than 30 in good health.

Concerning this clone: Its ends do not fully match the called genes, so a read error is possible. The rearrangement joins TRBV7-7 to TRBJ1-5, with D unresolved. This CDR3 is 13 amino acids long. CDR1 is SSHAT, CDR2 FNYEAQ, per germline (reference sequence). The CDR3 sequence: CASSQNPYQPQHF. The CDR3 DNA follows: TGTGCTAGCAGCCAGAACCCGTATCAGCCCCAGCATTTT.

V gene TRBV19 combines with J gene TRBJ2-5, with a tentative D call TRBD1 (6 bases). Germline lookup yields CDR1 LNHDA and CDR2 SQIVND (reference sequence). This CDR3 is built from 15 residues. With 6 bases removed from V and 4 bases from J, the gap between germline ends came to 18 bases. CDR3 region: CASRTKDRWGETQYF. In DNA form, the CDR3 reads TGTGCCAGTAGAACAAAAGACAGGTGGGGAGAGACCCAGTACTTC. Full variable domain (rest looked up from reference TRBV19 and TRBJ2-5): DGGITQSPKYLFRKEGQNVTLSCEQNLNHDAMYWYRQDPGQGLRLIYYSQIVNDFQKGDIAEGYSVSREKKESFPLTVTSAQKNPTAFYLCASRTKDRWGETQYFGPGTRLLVL.

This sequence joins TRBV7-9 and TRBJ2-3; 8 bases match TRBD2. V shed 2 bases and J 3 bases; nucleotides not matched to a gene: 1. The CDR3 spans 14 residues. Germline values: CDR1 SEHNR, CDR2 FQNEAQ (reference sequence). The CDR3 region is CASSLSSGTDTQYF. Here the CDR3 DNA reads TGTGCCAGCAGCTTATCTAGCGGGACAGATACGCAGTATTTT.

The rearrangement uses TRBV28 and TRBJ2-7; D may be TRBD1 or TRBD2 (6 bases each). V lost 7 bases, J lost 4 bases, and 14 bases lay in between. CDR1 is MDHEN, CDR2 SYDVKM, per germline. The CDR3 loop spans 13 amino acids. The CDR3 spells CASKGGGMYEQYF. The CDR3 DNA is TGTGCCAGCAAAGGGGGAGGCATGTACGAGCAGTACTTC.

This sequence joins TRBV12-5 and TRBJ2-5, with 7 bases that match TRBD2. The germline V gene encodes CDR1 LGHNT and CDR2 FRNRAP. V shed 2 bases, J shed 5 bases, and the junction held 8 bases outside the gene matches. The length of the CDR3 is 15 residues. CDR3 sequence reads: CASGLQGTKGETQYF. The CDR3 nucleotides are TGTGCTAGTGGTTTGCAAGGGACTAAAGGGGAGACCCAGTACTTC.

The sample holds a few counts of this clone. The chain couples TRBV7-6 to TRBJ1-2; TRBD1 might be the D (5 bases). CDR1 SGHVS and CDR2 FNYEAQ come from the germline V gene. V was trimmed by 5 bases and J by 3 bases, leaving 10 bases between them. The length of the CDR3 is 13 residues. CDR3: CASSIDRDYGYTF. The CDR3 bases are TGTGCCAGCAGCATTGACAGAGACTATGGCTACACCTTC. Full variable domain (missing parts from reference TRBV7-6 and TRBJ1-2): GAGVSQSPRYKVTKRGQDVALRCDPISGHVSLYWYRQALGQGPEFLTYFNYEAQQDKSGLPNDRFSAERPEGSISTLTIQRTEQRDSAMYRCASSIDRDYGYTFGSGTRLTVV.